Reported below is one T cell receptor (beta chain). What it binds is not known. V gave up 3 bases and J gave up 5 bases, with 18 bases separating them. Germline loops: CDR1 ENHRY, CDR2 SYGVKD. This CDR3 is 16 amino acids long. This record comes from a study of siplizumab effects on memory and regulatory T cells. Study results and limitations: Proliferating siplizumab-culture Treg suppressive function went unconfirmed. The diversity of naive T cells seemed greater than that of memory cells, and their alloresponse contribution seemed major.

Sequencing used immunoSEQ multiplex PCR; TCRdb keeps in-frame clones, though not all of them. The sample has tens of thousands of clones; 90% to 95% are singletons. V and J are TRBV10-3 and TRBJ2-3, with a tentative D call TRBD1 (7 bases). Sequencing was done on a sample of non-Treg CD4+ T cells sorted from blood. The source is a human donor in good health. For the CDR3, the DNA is TGTGCCATCAGTGAACTCTCCTCCAGGGGGGAAGATACGCAGTATTTT. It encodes CAISELSSRGEDTQYF.